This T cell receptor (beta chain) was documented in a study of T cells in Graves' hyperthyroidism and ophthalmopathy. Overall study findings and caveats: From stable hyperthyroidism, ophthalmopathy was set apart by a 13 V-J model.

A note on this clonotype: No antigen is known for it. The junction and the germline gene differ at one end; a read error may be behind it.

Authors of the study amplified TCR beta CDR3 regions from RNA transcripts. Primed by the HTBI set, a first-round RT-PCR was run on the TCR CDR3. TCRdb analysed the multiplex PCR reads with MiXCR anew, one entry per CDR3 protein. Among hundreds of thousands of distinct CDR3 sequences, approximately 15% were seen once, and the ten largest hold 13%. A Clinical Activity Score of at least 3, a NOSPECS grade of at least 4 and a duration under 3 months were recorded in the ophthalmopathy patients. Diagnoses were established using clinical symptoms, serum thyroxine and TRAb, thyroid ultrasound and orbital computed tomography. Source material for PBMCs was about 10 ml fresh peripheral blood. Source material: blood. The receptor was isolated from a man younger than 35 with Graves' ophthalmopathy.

DNA for the CDR3: TGTGTCAGCAGCAATGAAGGCCGACAGCAGTTCTTC. This gives the protein CVSSNEGRQQFF. This chain uses TRBV4-2 with TRBJ2-1; D remains ambiguous. Germline values: CDR1 LGHNA, CDR2 YNFKEQ. CDR3 length: 12 residues.